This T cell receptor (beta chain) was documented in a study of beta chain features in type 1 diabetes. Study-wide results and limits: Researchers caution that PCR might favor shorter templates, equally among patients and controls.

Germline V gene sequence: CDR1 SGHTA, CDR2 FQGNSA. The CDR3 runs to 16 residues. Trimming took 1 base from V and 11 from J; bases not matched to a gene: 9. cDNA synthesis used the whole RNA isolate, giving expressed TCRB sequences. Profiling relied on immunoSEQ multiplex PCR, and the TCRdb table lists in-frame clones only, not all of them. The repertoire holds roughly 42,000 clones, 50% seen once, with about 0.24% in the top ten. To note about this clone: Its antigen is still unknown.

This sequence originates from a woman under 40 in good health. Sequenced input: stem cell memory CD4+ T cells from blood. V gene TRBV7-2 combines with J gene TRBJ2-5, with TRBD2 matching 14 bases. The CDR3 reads CASSLVGTSGSMEQYF. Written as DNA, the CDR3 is TGTGCCAGCAGCTTAGTTGGGACTAGCGGGAGTATGGAGCAGTACTTC.